Listed below are T cell receptor beta chains from one sample, sequenced in a study of blood T cell repertoires in COVID-19. Clones were sequenced by immunoSEQ multiplex PCR, and TCRdb holds only the in-frame ones, with some missing. The repertoire holds about 69,000 clones, with under 85% as singletons. Specimen: peripheral blood. The receptor set was obtained from a man aged 55-75 years with acute or convalescent COVID-19. Both conserved end residues are part of each CDR3. The D gene is left open where the match is weak. Size is omitted from some rows. Given values are once, few, many or a class for expanded clones.

j_call v_call d_call clone_size cdr3_nt cdr3_aa
TRBJ1-1 TRBV6-4 TRBD1 NA TGTGCCAGCAGTCCCGACAGGGGGAGCACTGAAGCTTTCTTT CASSPDRGSTEAFF
TRBJ1-4 TRBV4-1 NA NA TGCGCCAGCAGCCAAGATGTCCTGAGGGAAAAACTGTTTTTT CASSQDVLREKLFF
TRBJ1-2 TRBV6-1 TRBD1 NA TGTGCCAGCAGTGCACTCCCCGGGACAGGGAGGAGGGGTGGCTACACCTTC CASSALPGTGRRGGYTF
TRBJ2-3 TRBV3-1/TRBV3-2 NA once TGTGCCAGCAGCCCAAGAGACCTCACTAGCCGGGATACGCAGTATTTT CASSPRDLTSRDTQYF
TRBJ2-5 TRBV29-1 TRBD1 NA TGCAGCGTCCGAATAGACAGGGGATGGGAGACCCAGTACTTC CSVRIDRGWETQYF
TRBJ2-2 TRBV7-7 TRBD1 few TGTGCTAGCAGCTTGACAGGGTTTGCGAACACCGGGGAGCTGTTTTTT CASSLTGFANTGELFF
TRBJ1-1 TRBV19 NA few TGTGCCAGTAGTACCCGACAGGCCTTGGGGGCTTTCTTT CASSTRQALGAFF
TRBJ2-7 TRBV5-1 TRBD1 NA TGCGCCAGCAGTACACTACCGGGACAGGGTGACGAGCAGTACTTC CASSTLPGQGDEQYF
TRBJ2-3 TRBV6-4 NA NA TGTGCCAGCAGTGACTCCCCAGGGGGCACAGATACGCAGTATTTT CASSDSPGGTDTQYF
TRBJ2-1 TRBV2 NA NA TGTGCCAGCAGCCCTTACAATGAGCAGTTCTTC CASSPYNEQFF
TRBJ1-2 TRBV19 TRBD1 NA TGTGCCAGTAGTATGACCGGGACAGGGTATGAACTCTATGGCTACACCTTC CASSMTGTGYELYGYTF
TRBJ1-2 TRBV11-1 TRBD1 NA TGTGCCAGCAGCTTAAACAGGGGTAACTATGGCTACACCTTC CASSLNRGNYGYTF
TRBJ1-5 TRBV19 NA NA TGTGCCAGTAGTCCCGGGGGGCATAGCAATCAGCCCCAGCATTTT CASSPGGHSNQPQHF
TRBJ1-5 TRBV4-1 NA NA TGCGCCAGCAGCCAAATCAGCAGGGTCAGGGAGCCCCAGCATTTT CASSQISRVREPQHF
TRBJ2-7 TRBV7-2 NA NA TGTGCCAGCAGCTCGTACAGGGACTACGAGCAGTACTTC CASSSYRDYEQYF
TRBJ2-2 TRBV5-1 TRBD2 NA TGCGCCAGCAGCTTAGAGCGGGGCACCGGGGAGCTGTTTTTT CASSLERGTGELFF
TRBJ1-6 TRBV15 NA many TGTGCCACCAGCGGCCTAGGACAGTCTGGGAATTCACCCCTCCACTTT CATSGLGQSGNSPLHF
TRBJ1-1 TRBV7-9 NA NA TGTGCCAGCAGCTTAGCGCAGGACAGTCTCTATGAAGCTTTCTTT CASSLAQDSLYEAFF
TRBJ1-2 TRBV6-5 TRBD1 NA TGTGCCAGCAGATCAGGGGGCGCAGGCCAGCCCTACACCTTC CASRSGGAGQPYTF